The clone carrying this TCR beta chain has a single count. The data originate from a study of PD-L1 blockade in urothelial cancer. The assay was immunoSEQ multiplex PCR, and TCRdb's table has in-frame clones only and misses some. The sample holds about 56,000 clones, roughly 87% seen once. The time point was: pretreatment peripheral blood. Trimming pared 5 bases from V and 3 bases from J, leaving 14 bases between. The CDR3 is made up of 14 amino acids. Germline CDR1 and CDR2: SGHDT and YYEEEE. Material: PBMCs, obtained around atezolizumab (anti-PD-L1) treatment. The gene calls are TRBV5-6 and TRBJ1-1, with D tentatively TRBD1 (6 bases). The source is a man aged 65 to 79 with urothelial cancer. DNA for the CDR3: TGTGCCAGCAGTCGCGGGGAGGGGGACACTGAAGCTTTCTTT. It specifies CASSRGEGDTEAFF.